This is a list of T cell receptor beta chains from one sample in a study of technical replicates of blood from several donors. Assay used: immunoSEQ multiplex PCR; TCRdb lists only in-frame clones, some missing. The repertoire includes about 97,000 clones, 96% of them detected once, and about 0.39% sits in the top ten. Sequencing input: T cells isolated from PBMCs. The source of these receptors is a human donor in good health. The CDR3 runs from the conserved cysteine through the conserved F or W. Clone sizes are given selectively: once, few, many, or a class where the clone is expanded.

CDR3,size,V
CASSYPDSLNYGYTF,NA,TRBV6-6
CAISEAQVNYEQYF,NA,TRBV10-3
CATGDSWSYGYTF,NA,TRBV6-5
CASSSRQAYEQYF,NA,TRBV4-1
CASSLLQGSTGYTF,once,TRBV7-9
CASSLANSNQPQHF,NA,TRBV7-2
CASSSPRIYQETQYF,NA,TRBV7-2
CASSVAGQGYQETQYF,NA,TRBV9
CASSEAGQPDNEQFF,NA,TRBV6-1
CAIRTGNEQYF,once,TRBV5-4
CASSYTSGYNEQFF,NA,TRBV6-5
CASSLVKGAEAFF,NA,TRBV7-2
CASSQIPGETAKNIQYF,NA,TRBV4-3
CASSSPGTGINEQFF,NA,TRBV27
CASGHSTTESSTDTQYF,NA,TRBV9
CASSSWQLSSYEQYF,NA,TRBV7-8
CASSQERPAITYEQYF,NA,TRBV4-3
CASSLSFLGDRRDGNEQFF,NA,TRBV5-4
CASSLSVGEGGNYEQYF,NA,TRBV13
CASSVGPGAQETQYF,NA,TRBV9
CASSLAGGAATDTQYF,NA,TRBV7-9
CASSSTGTGKTEAFF,NA,TRBV6-5
CASSQPRDSSNGYTF,NA,TRBV4-2
CASSFKGGNQPQHF,NA,TRBV27